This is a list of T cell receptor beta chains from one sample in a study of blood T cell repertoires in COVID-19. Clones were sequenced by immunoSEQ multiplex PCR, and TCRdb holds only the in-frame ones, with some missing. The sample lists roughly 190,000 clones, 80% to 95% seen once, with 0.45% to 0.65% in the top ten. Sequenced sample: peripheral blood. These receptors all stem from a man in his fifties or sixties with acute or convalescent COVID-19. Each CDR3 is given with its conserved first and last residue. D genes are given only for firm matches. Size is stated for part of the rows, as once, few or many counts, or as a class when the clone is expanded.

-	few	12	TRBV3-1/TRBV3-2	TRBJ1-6	CASEGGNSPLHF	TGTGCCAGTGAGGGAGGTAATTCACCCCTCCACTTT
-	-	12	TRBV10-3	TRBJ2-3	CAIGTSTDTQYF	TGTGCCATCGGGACTAGCACAGATACGCAGTATTTT
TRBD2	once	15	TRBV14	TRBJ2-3	CASSQLSGRTDTQYF	TGTGCCAGCAGCCAACTCAGCGGGAGGACAGATACGCAGTATTTT
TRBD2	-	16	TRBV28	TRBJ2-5	CASRVSLAEGGGTQYF	TGTGCCAGCAGAGTTAGCTTAGCTGAAGGCGGGGGGACCCAGTACTTC
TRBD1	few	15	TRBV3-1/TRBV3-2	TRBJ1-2	CASSQAGQGVGGYTF	TGTGCCAGCAGCCAAGCGGGACAGGGGGTTGGCGGCTACACCTTC
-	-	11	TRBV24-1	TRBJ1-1	CASVMNTEAFF	TGTGCCAGCGTCATGAACACTGAAGCTTTCTTT
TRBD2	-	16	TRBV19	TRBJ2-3	CASSGTSGFFADTQYF	TGTGCCAGTAGTGGGACTAGCGGGTTTTTCGCAGATACGCAGTATTTT
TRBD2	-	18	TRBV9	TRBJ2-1	CASSVASGRAGFENEQFF	TGTGCCAGCAGCGTTGCTAGCGGGAGGGCCGGTTTTGAGAATGAGCAGTTCTTC
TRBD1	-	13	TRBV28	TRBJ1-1	CASSRRGTGQAFF	TGTGCCAGCAGCCGAAGGGGGACAGGGCAAGCTTTCTTT
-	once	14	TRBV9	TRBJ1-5	CASSEGRGNQPQHF	TGTGCCAGCAGCGAGGGGAGGGGCAATCAGCCCCAGCATTTT